This T cell receptor (beta chain) was captured in a study of blood T cell repertoires in COVID-19. Clones were read by immunoSEQ multiplex PCR, and TCRdb kept only the in-frame ones, dropping some. The sample lists a few hundred thousand clones, 80% to 90% seen once, with 1.9% in the top ten. Recovered status in Cohort 3 required two negative PCRs, clearance, or symptom resolution. This CDR3 has 15 residues. CDR1 is SGHAT and CDR2 is FQNNGV in the germline V gene. The V and J ends lost 1 base and 3 bases, in that order; junction bases with no gene match: 2. This chain connects TRBV11-2 to TRBJ2-7; 11 bases line up with TRBD2. Sequenced material: PBMCs or T cells enriched from blood (not recorded which). This receptor was taken from a woman between 45 and 60 years old who had recovered from COVID-19. The CDR3 bases are TGTGCCAGCAGCTTAGCGGGACTAGCGGTCTACGAGCAGTACTTC. It yields the protein CASSLAGLAVYEQYF.